These 27 T cell receptor beta chains share one sample of origin, sequenced in a study of cytomegalovirus exposure and HLA in healthy donors. PCR involved 60 Vbeta and 13 Jbeta primers. Here immunoSEQ multiplex PCR was the method, and the copy in TCRdb shows in-frame clones only, minus some. This sample carries 100,000 to 150,000 clones, just under 75% of them seen once, and the ten largest clones take approximately 6.3%. The source material was PBMCs. These receptors were obtained from a man aged 35-49 years in good health and CMV-seropositive.

The rearrangement uses TRBV7-8 and TRBJ2-1; 9 bases map to TRBD2. The CDR3 totals 17 residues. Germline assignment: CDR1 SGHVS and CDR2 FQNEAQ. The J segment lost 3 bases and the V segment lost 5 bases, leaving 11 bases of the junction unmatched. The CDR3 loop reads CASSNLLSGRSYNEQFF. The CDR3 DNA reads as TGTGCCAGCAGCAACCTACTGAGCGGGAGGAGCTACAATGAGCAGTTCTTC.

The CDR3 DNA follows: TGTGCCAGCTCACCAGGGACACCGAACACTGAAGCTTTCTTT. Protein sequence: CASSPGTPNTEAFF. The chain employs TRBV18 and TRBJ1-1; D possibly corresponds to TRBD1 (6 bases). The V end was cut by 2 bases, the J end by 1 base, with 8 bases between. Germline-derived CDR1 and CDR2 are KGHSH and LQKENI. This CDR3 has 14 amino acids.

This chain uses TRBV18 with TRBJ2-7; D perhaps matches TRBD1 (5 bases). Germline-derived CDR1 and CDR2 are KGHSH and LQKENI. The CDR3 extends over 15 amino acids. V gave up 3 bases and J gave up 1 base, with 13 bases separating them. CDR3 coding DNA: TGTGCCAGCTCACCCGACAGACCACCGTCCTACGAGCAGTACTTC. As protein: CASSPDRPPSYEQYF.

V and J are TRBV2 and TRBJ2-7, with TRBD1 matching 9 bases. Trimming removed 7 bases from V and 4 bases from J; junction bases left unmatched: 5. CDR1 is SNHLY, CDR2 FYNNEI, per germline. CDR3 length equals 13 residues. This chain's CDR3 is CASTRDREYEQYF. In DNA, the CDR3 is TGTGCCAGCACTCGGGACAGGGAGTACGAGCAGTACTTC.

This clone was observed a few times. The CDR3 sequence is CASSQGQGGEQYF. DNA of the CDR3: TGTGCCAGCAGCCAGGGACAGGGAGGGGAGCAGTACTTC. The chain employs TRBV4-2 and TRBJ2-7, with 9 bases that match TRBD1. The V and J ends lost 3 bases and 7 bases, in that order; junction bases with no gene match: 4. The length of the CDR3 is 13 residues. Germline values: CDR1 LGHNA, CDR2 YNFKEQ.

This chain links TRBV10-3 with TRBJ1-4; tentative D call: TRBD1 (5 bases). V gave up 10 bases and J gave up 7 bases, with 19 bases separating them. This CDR3 spans 14 amino acids. Germline loops: CDR1 ENHRY, CDR2 SYGVKD. The CDR3 bases are TGTGCCAGCCAAAACCGGAGGGGAGGTGAAAAACTGTTTTTT. Its translation: CASQNRRGGEKLFF.

This clone was seen a handful of times. The chain carries TRBV19 and TRBJ2-6, with 9 bases identical to TRBD1. This CDR3 has 15 amino acids. Unmatched junction bases numbered 2, after V lost 8 bases and J lost 0 bases. In germline, CDR1 is LNHDA, CDR2 SQIVND (reference sequence). CDR3 loop: CASGTGSSGANVLTF. The CDR3 region has the DNA TGTGCCAGTGGGACAGGGAGCTCTGGGGCCAACGTCCTGACTTTC.

The gene calls are TRBV7-8 and TRBJ1-1, with 11 bases fitting TRBD1. Trimming cost V 3 bases and J 10 bases; bases outside gene matches: 7. Germline V lookup: CDR1 SGHVS, CDR2 FQNEAQ. This CDR3 has 14 residues. CDR3 sequence: CASSFNGQGARAFF. The CDR3, as DNA: TGTGCCAGCAGCTTTAATGGACAGGGGGCTAGAGCTTTCTTT.

This clone was seen only once. The V gene is TRBV9, the J gene TRBJ2-1; 7 bases are shared with TRBD1. Germline V CDR1 and CDR2: SGDLS, YYNGEE. This CDR3 is built from 14 residues. Trimming took 3 bases from V and 6 from J; bases not matched to a gene: 6. CDR3 in amino acids: CASSGGGDGNEQFF. The CDR3 nucleotides read TGTGCCAGCAGCGGAGGGGGCGACGGCAATGAGCAGTTCTTC.

This chain uses TRBV6-6 with TRBJ1-1; D gene unclear. The CDR3 sequence is 12 residues long. The V end was cut by 7 bases, the J end by 6 bases, with 12 bases between. CDR1 and CDR2 (germline): MNHNY, SVGAGI (reference sequence). This CDR3 reads CASISSRSEAFF. The CDR3 DNA follows: TGTGCCAGCATATCCTCGAGGTCTGAAGCTTTCTTT.

The chain employs TRBV2 and TRBJ2-2, with D possibly being TRBD2 (7 bases). V lost 6 bases, J lost 6 bases, and 14 bases lay in between. In germline, CDR1 is SNHLY, CDR2 FYNNEI. CDR3 length: 14 amino acids. Written as DNA, the CDR3 is TGTGCCAGCAGGCTAGCGGAGGGGGCCGGGGAGCTGTTTTTT. It is translated as CASRLAEGAGELFF. The full variable domain, in which reference TRBV2 and TRBJ2-2 provide the parts outside the CDR3, is EPEVTQTPSHQVTQMGQEVILRCVPISNHLYFYWYRQILGQKVEFLVSFYNNEISEKSEIFDDQFSVERPDGSNFTLKIRSTKLEDSAMYFCASRLAEGAGELFFGEGSRLTVL.

This sequence joins TRBV7-2 and TRBJ2-7, with 8 nucleotides matching TRBD1. The CDR3 has 13 amino acids. Germline V gene data show CDR1 as SGHTA and CDR2 as FQGNSA. V shed 5 bases, J shed 6 bases, and the junction held 6 bases outside the gene matches. As DNA, the CDR3 is TGTGCCAGCAGCCGACAGGGGAGAGGCGAGCAGTACTTC. Residues: CASSRQGRGEQYF.

CDR3 in amino acids: CASSLGQGSNEQFF. The CDR3 DNA reads as TGTGCCAGCAGCTTGGGACAGGGCTCCAATGAGCAGTTCTTC. The rearrangement links TRBV5-6 to TRBJ2-1, with 7 bases lining up with TRBD1. Germline assignment: CDR1 SGHDT and CDR2 YYEEEE. The J segment lost 6 bases and the V segment lost 0 bases, leaving 3 bases of the junction unmatched. This CDR3 spans 14 amino acids.

V and J are TRBV19 and TRBJ1-1; perhaps TRBD1 as D (6 bases). Germline loops: CDR1 LNHDA, CDR2 SQIVND (reference sequence). The V end was cut by 3 bases, the J end by 6 bases, with 14 bases between. The CDR3 is made up of 14 amino acids. The CDR3 bases are TGTGCCAGTAGTATGGCAGGGGTGAGCGCTGAAGCTTTCTTT. Translated: CASSMAGVSAEAFF.

In this sample, this clone turned up a few times. V and J are TRBV7-9 and TRBJ2-1; possibly TRBD1 for D (5 bases). The CDR3 runs 15 residues. Germline V gene data show CDR1 as SEHNR and CDR2 as FQNEAQ (reference sequence). V lost 3 bases and J lost 4, with 13 bases in between. The CDR3 region is CASSFPPGFYNEQFF. Here the CDR3 DNA reads TGTGCCAGCAGCTTCCCTCCAGGGTTTTACAATGAGCAGTTCTTC.

This chain joins TRBV4-2 and TRBJ2-7, with D tentatively TRBD1 (6 bases). Trimming shortened V by 8 bases and J by 0 bases, and 17 bases separated the two germline ends. This CDR3 has 15 amino acids. The germline CDR1 and CDR2 sequences are LGHNA and YNFKEQ. CDR3 sequence reads: CASGNWGQSSYEQYF. The CDR3 region has the DNA TGTGCCAGCGGGAACTGGGGGCAGAGCTCCTACGAGCAGTACTTC.

The chain employs TRBV2 and TRBJ2-5, with TRBD1 matching over 8 bases. The J segment lost 6 bases and the V segment lost 3 bases, leaving 3 bases of the junction unmatched. Germline CDR1 is SNHLY and CDR2 is FYNNEI. The CDR3 loop spans 13 amino acids. CDR3 coding DNA: TGTGCCAGCAGTGAGGACAGGGAAAAGACCCAGTACTTC. It yields the protein CASSEDREKTQYF.

A few counts support this clone. The CDR3 region has the DNA TGTGCCAGCAGCTCCCCAATTGAGGGAACGGGGAACATTCAGTACTTC. This encodes CASSSPIEGTGNIQYF. This chain uses TRBV5-4 with TRBJ2-4, with D possibly being TRBD2 (5 bases). The CDR3 covers 16 residues. V gave up 3 bases and J gave up 7 bases, with 20 bases separating them. Germline CDR1 is SGHNT and CDR2 is YYREEE (reference sequence).

This sequence joins TRBV5-4 and TRBJ2-7, with D perhaps matching TRBD1 (6 bases). V was shortened by 4 bases and J by 4 bases, with 9 bases between the two germline ends. This CDR3 contains 12 residues. The germline V gene encodes CDR1 SGHNT and CDR2 YYREEE (reference sequence). The CDR3, as DNA: TGTGCCAGCAGCCTTGACAGGTACGAGCAGTACTTC. Protein sequence: CASSLDRYEQYF.

This clone was picked up a small number of times. The chain uses TRBV4-1 and TRBJ1-1; 8 bases match TRBD1. This CDR3 is 14 amino acids long. The V gene's germline CDR1 is MGHRA and CDR2 YSYEKL. Trimming at V came to 5 bases and at J to 4 bases, leaving 6 bases not matched to a gene. In DNA form, the CDR3 reads TGCGCCAGCAGCAAGACAGGGGTGGTCACTGAAGCTTTCTTT. Protein product: CASSKTGVVTEAFF.

The rearrangement uses TRBV5-1 and TRBJ2-3, with 10 bases fitting TRBD1. Germline V gene data show CDR1 as SGHRS and CDR2 as YFSETQ. This CDR3 has 15 residues. V lost 3 bases, J lost 4 bases, and 5 bases stayed unmatched. CDR3 residues: CASSSRDRGADTQYF. CDR3 nucleotides: TGCGCCAGCAGCTCTCGGGACAGGGGAGCAGATACGCAGTATTTT.

This chain links TRBV30 with TRBJ2-2; D unclear. Trimming took off 0 bases at V and 4 bases at J, with 9 bases between the two ends. CDR3 size: 14 residues. Germline loops: CDR1 GTSNPN, CDR2 SVGIG (reference sequence). In DNA form, the CDR3 reads TGTGCCTGGAGTGTGTCACGAGTCACCGGGGAGCTGTTTTTT. The encoded protein is CAWSVSRVTGELFF.

The V gene is TRBV19, the J gene TRBJ1-1; the D gene is possibly TRBD1 (6 bases). Between the trimmed V and J ends, which lost 5 bases and 4 bases, there was a span of 20 bases. CDR3 length equals 16 residues. From germline, CDR1 is LNHDA and CDR2 SQIVND (reference sequence). CDR3 DNA: TGTGCCAGTAGTCTCACGGGGGGGCGCCTGGGCACTGAAGCTTTCTTT. Its protein product is CASSLTGGRLGTEAFF.

The rearrangement links TRBV28 to TRBJ1-4; 8 positions agree with TRBD1. V lost 5 bases, J lost 2 bases, and 1 base stayed unmatched. From germline, CDR1 is MDHEN and CDR2 SYDVKM. The CDR3 runs to 14 residues. The CDR3 DNA sequence: TGTGCCAGCAGTCGACAGGGGACTAATGAAAAACTGTTTTTT. It translates to CASSRQGTNEKLFF.

The V gene is TRBV5-6, the J gene TRBJ1-1; 9 bases map to TRBD1. J gave up 2 bases and V 4 bases, and 12 bases lay outside the gene matches. The CDR3 is 17 amino acids. The germline CDR1 and CDR2 sequences are SGHDT and YYEEEE. The CDR3 sequence: CASSPLTGGRGNTEAFF. CDR3 bases: TGTGCCAGCAGCCCACTGACAGGGGGAAGGGGAAACACTGAAGCTTTCTTT.

The chain employs TRBV19 and TRBJ1-2; D gene ambiguous. With 3 bases removed from V and 5 bases from J, the gap between germline ends came to 13 bases. This CDR3 has 14 amino acids. Germline lookup yields CDR1 LNHDA and CDR2 SQIVND (reference sequence). CDR3 amino acids: CASSINKDLYGYTF. CDR3 nucleotide sequence: TGTGCCAGTAGTATCAACAAGGACTTGTATGGCTACACCTTC.

A few counts support this clone. The chain has TRBV28 and TRBJ2-7, with D perhaps TRBD1 (6 bases). The CDR3 has 12 residues. Germline-derived CDR1 and CDR2 are MDHEN and SYDVKM. The V end lost 4 bases, the J end lost 6 bases, and 10 bases lay between the germline ends. The CDR3 loop is CASSSFRGEQYF. CDR3 sequence (DNA): TGTGCCAGCAGTTCATTCAGGGGCGAGCAGTACTTC.